This T cell receptor (beta chain) came from a study of cytomegalovirus exposure and HLA in healthy donors. Overall study context: Of all 400 or so donors who were genotyped, about 80% belonged to the Caucasian-associated ancestry cluster. General study points: Reported performance of the classifier showed diagnosis of cytomegalovirus status with high specificity and sensitivity.

This PCR relied on a set of 60 Vbeta primers and 13 Jbeta primers. The protocol was immunoSEQ multiplex PCR, while the TCRdb copy is restricted to in-frame clones and leaves out a portion. The profile shows around 230,000 clones, approximately 79% of them singletons. Concerning this clone: Its target is not known. In the same sample, other DNA sequences code for this CDR3.

The V segment lost 4 bases and the J segment 0 bases; nucleotides outside the gene matches: 2. This CDR3 has 16 amino acids. Germline V gives CDR1 SGHNT, CDR2 YYREEE (reference sequence). The sequence came from a male donor in good health and CMV-seronegative. The sample comprised PBMCs. The rearrangement uses TRBV5-4 and TRBJ2-3, with 13 bases that match TRBD2. The CDR3 DNA is TGTGCCAGCAGCCGGGGACTAGCGGGGAGCACAGATACGCAGTATTTT. Translating it yields CASSRGLAGSTDTQYF.